This paragraph reports one TCR beta chain. The data were taken from a study of blood T cell repertoires in COVID-19. Study-wide context: Sources were T cells, B-cell-depleted T cells, or PBMCs; the material itself was cDNA or gDNA.

In the authors' workflow: Amplification with reference gene primers provided the estimates of nucleated cell counts. TCRdb's table, derived via immunoSEQ multiplex PCR, lists solely in-frame clones and lacks some. V, J and clone size reflect that table, while D and trimming were determined from the DNA. Of around 220,000 clones in the sample, 84% were seen once. This TCR was sampled from a middle-aged woman who had recovered from COVID-19. The specimen was PBMCs or T cells enriched from blood (not recorded which).

As DNA, the CDR3 is TGTGCCAGCAGAGGGATGGCACAGGGGGCGAATGAGCAGTTCTTC. Translation gives CASRGMAQGANEQFF. The J gene is TRBJ2-1, the V gene TRBV28; 9 bases fit TRBD1. The CDR3 spans 15 residues. The germline V gene has CDR1 MDHEN and CDR2 SYDVKM. The junction had 10 bases not matched to a gene; V was cut back by 6 bases and J by 7 bases. Full variable domain (outside the CDR3, taken from reference TRBV28 and TRBJ2-1): DVKVTQSSRYLVKRTGEKVFLECVQDMDHENMFWYRQDPGLGLRLIYFSYDVKMKEKGDIPEGYSVSREKKERFSLILESASTNQTSMYLCASRGMAQGANEQFFGPGTRLTVL.